Shown below are 18 T cell receptor beta chains from a single sample sequenced in a study of T cell responses to AZD1222 COVID-19 vaccine. Profiling relied on immunoSEQ multiplex PCR, and the TCRdb table lists in-frame clones only, not all of them. The sample comprises 95,000 to 150,000 clones, approximately 90% of which are singletons, and around 10% rests with the top ten. The sequenced sample was peripheral blood, obtained on day 0 of MenACWY control vaccination. These TCRs come from an adult in good health.

There are a few counts of this clone. The chain couples TRBV20-1 to TRBJ2-3; the match to TRBD2 covers 8 bases. Germline V gives CDR1 DFQATT, CDR2 SNEGSKA (reference sequence). This CDR3 comprises 14 residues. Germline trimming cut 3 bases from V and 3 bases from J; bases unmatched to any gene: 5. Written as DNA, the CDR3 is TGCAGTGCTAGTTCCGCGGGAGGAACAGATACGCAGTATTTT. This sequence encodes CSASSAGGTDTQYF.

V and J are TRBV2 and TRBJ1-1; D is unresolved. Looked up from germline, CDR1 is SNHLY and CDR2 is FYNNEI. The V end was cut by 4 bases, the J end by 4 bases, with 13 bases between. The CDR3 totals 14 residues. CDR3 in DNA: TGTGCCAGCAGTGGAGCGGTTATGACCACTGAAGCTTTCTTT. Amino acids: CASSGAVMTTEAFF.

The chain carries TRBV2 and TRBJ1-3; TRBD1 agrees at 7 bases. From germline, CDR1 is SNHLY and CDR2 FYNNEI. The CDR3 covers 16 residues. The trim removed 6 bases at V and 4 bases at J, leaving 12 bases unmatched. CDR3 nucleotides: TGTGCCAGCAGCGTCAGAACGACAGGGTTCGGAAACACCATATATTTT. It codes for CASSVRTTGFGNTIYF.

V and J are TRBV29-1 and TRBJ2-7, with unresolved D. There are 12 residues in the CDR3. Germline CDR1 is SQVTM and CDR2 is ANQGSEA. V lost 6 bases and J lost 0, with 9 bases in between. This CDR3 is CSVHLGSYEQYF. CDR3 DNA sequence: TGCAGCGTCCACTTGGGCTCCTACGAGCAGTACTTC.

This clone appeared once. The chain carries TRBV5-1 and TRBJ1-5; tentative D call: TRBD1 (6 bases). V lost 0 bases and J lost 6, with 13 bases in between. Germline CDR1 reads SGHRS; CDR2 reads YFSETQ. The CDR3 extends over 15 amino acids. CDR3 protein: CASSLEGGIGQPQHF. In nucleotides, the CDR3 is TGCGCCAGCAGCTTGGAGGGGGGAATAGGTCAGCCCCAGCATTTT.

In DNA form, the CDR3 reads TGTGCCAGCAGCGTCGGGCTCTCCTACGAGCAGTACTTC. Amino acid sequence: CASSVGLSYEQYF. The chain combines TRBV9 with TRBJ2-7, with no clear D. V shed 2 bases and J shed 0 bases, with 6 bases lying between them. The CDR3 has 13 residues. Germline values: CDR1 SGDLS, CDR2 YYNGEE.

This clone was picked up one time. DNA for the CDR3: TGCAGCGTGGGGACAGGGCTTTCCTATGGCTACACCTTC. It translates to CSVGTGLSYGYTF. The rearrangement links TRBV29-1 to TRBJ1-2, with 9 bases aligning to TRBD1. Germline V CDR1 and CDR2: SQVTM, ANQGSEA. The V and J ends lost 6 bases and 4 bases, in that order; junction bases with no gene match: 6. The CDR3 extends over 13 amino acids.

The V call is TRBV11-3, the J call TRBJ2-5, with D possibly TRBD1 on 6 matching bases. Germline loops: CDR1 SGHNT, CDR2 YENEEA. The CDR3 runs to 15 residues. The V and J ends lost 4 bases and 5 bases respectively, with 17 bases between them. This CDR3 is CASSSRTVSYETQYF. The CDR3, as DNA: TGTGCCAGCAGCTCAAGGACAGTCAGCTACGAGACCCAGTACTTC. Based on the CDR3 plus reference TRBV11-3 and TRBJ2-5, the full variable domain is EAGVVQSPRYKIIEKKQPVAFWCNPISGHNTLYWYLQNLGQGPELLIRYENEEAVDDSQLPKDRFSAERLKGVDSTLKIQPAELGDSAVYLCASSSRTVSYETQYFGPGTRLLVL.

The chain is built from TRBV3-1 (or the pseudogene TRBV3-2) and TRBJ1-1; a possible D gene is TRBD1 (6 bases). This CDR3 comprises 15 residues. Trimming pared 1 base from V and 3 bases from J, leaving 12 bases between. Germline V lookup: CDR1 LGHDT, CDR2 YNNKEL (reference sequence). In nucleotides, the CDR3 is TGTGCCAGCAGCCAAGTGGGGGGCTGGGACACTGAAGCTTTCTTT. Its translation: CASSQVGGWDTEAFF.

The chain recombines TRBV5-1 with TRBJ1-4; 11 bases agree with TRBD1. This CDR3 spans 14 amino acids. Per germline, CDR1 SGHRS and CDR2 YFSETQ. With 4 bases clipped from V and 8 bases from J, the junction kept 4 bases outside the gene matches. This CDR3 reads CASSKDRGQEKLFF. The DNA for the CDR3 is TGCGCCAGCAGCAAGGACAGGGGGCAAGAAAAACTGTTTTTT.

The chain employs TRBV6-1 and TRBJ2-7; 11 bases match TRBD2. Trimming removed 9 bases from V and 3 bases from J; junction bases left unmatched: 10. CDR1 MNHNS and CDR2 SASEGT come from the germline V gene. The CDR3 is 15 residues long. The CDR3 bases are TGTGCCAGTGGACCTGGGACTAGCGGATACTACGAGCAGTACTTC. It codes for CASGPGTSGYYEQYF.

The chain carries TRBV7-2 and TRBJ2-3; the D gene could be TRBD1 or TRBD2 (6 bases each). Germline values: CDR1 SGHTA, CDR2 FQGNSA. CDR3 length equals 16 residues. Trimming took off 2 bases at V and 2 bases at J, with 14 bases between the two ends. The CDR3 bases are TGTGCCAGCAGCTTATTGGGGGCGGGATACACAGATACGCAGTATTTT. This translates into CASSLLGAGYTDTQYF.

The chain combines TRBV5-1 with TRBJ2-7; 7 nucleotides align to TRBD2. CDR3 length equals 14 residues. The J segment lost 4 bases and the V segment lost 4 bases, leaving 8 bases of the junction unmatched. CDR1 is SGHRS and CDR2 is YFSETQ in the germline V gene. CDR3 sequence: CASSRTVGRYEQYF. The CDR3 nucleotides are TGCGCCAGCAGCCGGACTGTCGGGAGGTACGAGCAGTACTTC. The variable domain in full, completed from reference TRBV5-1 and TRBJ2-7, reads KAGVTQTPRYLIKTRGQQVTLSCSPISGHRSVSWYQQTPGQGLQFLFEYFSETQRNKGNFPGRFSGRQFSNSRSEMNVSTLELGDSALYLCASSRTVGRYEQYFGPGTRLTVT.

The rearrangement links TRBV27 to TRBJ1-1, with a weak D call TRBD1 (5 bases). The germline V and J ends were trimmed by 6 bases and 3 bases, with 20 bases remaining between them. The V gene's germline CDR1 is MNHEY and CDR2 SMNVEV (reference sequence). The length of the CDR3 is 16 residues. The CDR3 nucleotides are TGTGCCAGCAGATCCGTGGGCACAGGAGTGTACACTGAAGCTTTCTTT. It codes for CASRSVGTGVYTEAFF.

The rearrangement uses TRBV30 and TRBJ2-1, with D uncertain. The V end lost 1 base, the J end lost 1 base, and 11 bases lay between the germline ends. CDR3 length: 15 residues. Germline assignment: CDR1 GTSNPN and CDR2 SVGIG (reference sequence). The CDR3 here is CAWSASLLSYNEQFF. DNA for the CDR3: TGTGCCTGGAGTGCGTCACTATTATCCTACAATGAGCAGTTCTTC. Looking up the rest from reference TRBV30 and TRBJ2-1 gives the full variable domain: SQTIHQWPATLVQPVGSPLSLECTVEGTSNPNLYWYRQAAGRGLQLLFYSVGIGQISSEVPQNLSASRPQDRQFILSSKKLLLSDSGFYLCAWSASLLSYNEQFFGPGTRLTVL.

The chain links TRBV27 to TRBJ1-2; 7 bases are a match to TRBD1. CDR1 is MNHEY, CDR2 SMNVEV, per germline (reference sequence). The CDR3 length is 12 residues. The ends lost 5 bases at V and 7 bases at J; junction bases unmatched: 4. The CDR3 is CASSEDRVGYTF. The DNA for the CDR3 is TGTGCCAGCAGTGAAGACAGGGTTGGCTACACCTTC.

The chain uses TRBV9 and TRBJ2-2; D gene uncertain. V shed 4 bases and J shed 3 bases, with 4 bases lying between them. Germline assignment: CDR1 SGDLS and CDR2 YYNGEE. The CDR3 has 12 amino acids. CDR3 residues: CASSTYTGELFF. CDR3 coding DNA: TGTGCCAGCAGCACCTACACCGGGGAGCTGTTTTTT.

The J gene is TRBJ1-4, the V gene TRBV7-9; no firm D call. Germline values: CDR1 SEHNR, CDR2 FQNEAQ (reference sequence). V was clipped by 6 bases and J by 6 bases, with 14 bases between them. The CDR3 extends over 14 amino acids. In DNA form, the CDR3 reads TGTGCCAGCAGTCCGGAGGGAATTTATGAAAAACTGTTTTTT. It yields the protein CASSPEGIYEKLFF. Combining the CDR3 with reference TRBV7-9 and TRBJ1-4 gives the whole variable domain DTGVSQNPRHKITKRGQNVTFRCDPISEHNRLYWYRQTLGQGPEFLTYFQNEAQLEKSRLLSDRFSAERPKGSFSTLEIQRTEQGDSAMYLCASSPEGIYEKLFFGSGTQLSVL.